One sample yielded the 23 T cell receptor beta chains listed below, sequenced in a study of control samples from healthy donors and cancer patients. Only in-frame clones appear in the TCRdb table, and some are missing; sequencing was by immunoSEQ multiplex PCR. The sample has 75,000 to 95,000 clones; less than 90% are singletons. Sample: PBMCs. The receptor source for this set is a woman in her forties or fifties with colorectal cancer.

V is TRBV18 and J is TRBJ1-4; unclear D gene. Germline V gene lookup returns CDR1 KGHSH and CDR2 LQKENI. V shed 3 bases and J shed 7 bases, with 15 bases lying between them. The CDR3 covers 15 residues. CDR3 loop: CASSPSDGVGEKLFF. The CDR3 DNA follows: TGTGCCAGCTCACCTTCCGATGGGGTTGGTGAAAAACTGTTTTTT. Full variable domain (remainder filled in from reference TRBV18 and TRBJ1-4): NAGVMQNPRHLVRRRGQEARLRCSPMKGHSHVYWYRQLPEEGLKFMVYLQKENIIDESGMPKERFSAEFPKEGPSILRIQQVVRGDSAAYFCASSPSDGVGEKLFFGSGTQLSVL.

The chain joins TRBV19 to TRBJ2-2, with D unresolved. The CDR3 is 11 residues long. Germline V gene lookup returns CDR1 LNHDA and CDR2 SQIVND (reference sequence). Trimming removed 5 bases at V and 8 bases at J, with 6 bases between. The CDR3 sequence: CASSRRGELFF. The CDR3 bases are TGTGCCAGTAGTCGTCGGGGGGAGCTGTTTTTT.

CDR3 DNA: TGCGCCAGCGATACCGGGACAGGGGGCATGGCGGAAGCTTTCTTT. Protein: CASDTGTGGMAEAFF. The genes are TRBV5-1 and TRBJ1-1; 12 positions match TRBD1. V gave up 7 bases and J gave up 8 bases; unmatched junction bases: 12. CDR3 length: 15 amino acids. The V gene's germline CDR1 is SGHRS and CDR2 YFSETQ.

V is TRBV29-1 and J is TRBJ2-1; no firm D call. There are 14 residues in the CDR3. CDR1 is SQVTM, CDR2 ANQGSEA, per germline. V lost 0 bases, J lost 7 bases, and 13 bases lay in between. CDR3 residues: CSVEDPQEYNEQFF. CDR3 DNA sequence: TGCAGCGTTGAAGATCCTCAGGAGTATAATGAGCAGTTCTTC.

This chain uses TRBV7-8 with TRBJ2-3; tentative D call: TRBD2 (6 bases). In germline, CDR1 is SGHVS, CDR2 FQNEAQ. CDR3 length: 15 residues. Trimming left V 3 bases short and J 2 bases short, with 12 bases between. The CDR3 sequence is CASSFRPGDTDTQYF. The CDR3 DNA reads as TGTGCCAGCAGCTTCCGACCGGGGGACACAGATACGCAGTATTTT.

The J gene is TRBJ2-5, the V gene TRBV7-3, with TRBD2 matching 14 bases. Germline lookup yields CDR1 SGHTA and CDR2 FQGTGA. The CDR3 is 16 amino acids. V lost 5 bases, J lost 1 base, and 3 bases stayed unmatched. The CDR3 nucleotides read TGTGCCAGCAGCCAAGGACTAGCGGGGGGCCAAGAGACCCAGTACTTC. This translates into CASSQGLAGGQETQYF.

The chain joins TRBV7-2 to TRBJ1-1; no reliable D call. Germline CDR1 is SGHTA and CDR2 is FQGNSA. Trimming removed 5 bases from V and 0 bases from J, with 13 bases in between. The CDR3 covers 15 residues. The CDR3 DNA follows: TGTGCCAGCAGCCGCTTAGTAGGCCTGAACACTGAAGCTTTCTTT. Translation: CASSRLVGLNTEAFF.

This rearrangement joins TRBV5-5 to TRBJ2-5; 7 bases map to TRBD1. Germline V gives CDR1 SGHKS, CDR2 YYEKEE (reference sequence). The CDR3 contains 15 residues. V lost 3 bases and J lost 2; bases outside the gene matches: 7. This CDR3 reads CASSSAPGQQETQYF. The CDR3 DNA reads TGTGCCAGCAGCTCAGCTCCGGGACAGCAAGAGACCCAGTACTTC.

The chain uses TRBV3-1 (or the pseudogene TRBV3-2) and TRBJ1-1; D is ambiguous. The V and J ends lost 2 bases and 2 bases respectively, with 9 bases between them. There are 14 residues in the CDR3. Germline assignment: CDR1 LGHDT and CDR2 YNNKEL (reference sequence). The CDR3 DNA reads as TGTGCCAGCAGCCAACTACCCCAAAACACTGAAGCTTTCTTT. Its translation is CASSQLPQNTEAFF.

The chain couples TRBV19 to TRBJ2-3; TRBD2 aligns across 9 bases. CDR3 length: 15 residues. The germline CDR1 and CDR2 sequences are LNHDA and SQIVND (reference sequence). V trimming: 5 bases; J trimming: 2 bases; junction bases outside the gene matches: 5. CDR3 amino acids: CASSPLAGVTDTQYF. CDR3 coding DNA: TGTGCCAGTAGTCCTTTAGCGGGGGTCACAGATACGCAGTATTTT. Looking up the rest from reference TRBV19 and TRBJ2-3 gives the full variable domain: DGGITQSPKYLFRKEGQNVTLSCEQNLNHDAMYWYRQDPGQGLRLIYYSQIVNDFQKGDIAEGYSVSREKKESFPLTVTSAQKNPTAFYLCASSPLAGVTDTQYFGPGTRLTVL.

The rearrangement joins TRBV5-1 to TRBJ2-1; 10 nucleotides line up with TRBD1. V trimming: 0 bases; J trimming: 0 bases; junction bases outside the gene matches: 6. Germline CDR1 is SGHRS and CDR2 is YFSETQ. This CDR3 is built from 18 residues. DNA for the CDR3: TGCGCCAGCAGCTTGGGACAGGGGGCGCCGAGCTCCTACAATGAGCAGTTCTTC. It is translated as CASSLGQGAPSSYNEQFF.

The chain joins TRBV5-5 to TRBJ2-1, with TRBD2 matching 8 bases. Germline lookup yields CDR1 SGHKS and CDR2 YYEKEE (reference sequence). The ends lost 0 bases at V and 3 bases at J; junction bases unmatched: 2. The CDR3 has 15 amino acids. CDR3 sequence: CASSLAGGNYNEQFF. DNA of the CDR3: TGTGCCAGCAGCTTGGCGGGGGGGAACTACAATGAGCAGTTCTTC.

In DNA form, the CDR3 reads TGTGCCAGCAACCCGGCGGGGAATCAGCCCCAGCATTTT. Encoded protein: CASNPAGNQPQHF. The chain combines TRBV2 with TRBJ1-5; D is unclear. CDR3 size: 13 residues. Per germline, CDR1 SNHLY and CDR2 FYNNEI. Trimming removed 7 bases from V and 4 bases from J, with 11 bases in between.

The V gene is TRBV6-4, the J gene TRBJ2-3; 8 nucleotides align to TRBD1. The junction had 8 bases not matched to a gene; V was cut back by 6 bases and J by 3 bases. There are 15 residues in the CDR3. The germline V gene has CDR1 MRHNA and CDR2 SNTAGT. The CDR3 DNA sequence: TGTGCCAGCAGCCCGGACAGGGTGAGGACAGATACGCAGTATTTT. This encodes CASSPDRVRTDTQYF.

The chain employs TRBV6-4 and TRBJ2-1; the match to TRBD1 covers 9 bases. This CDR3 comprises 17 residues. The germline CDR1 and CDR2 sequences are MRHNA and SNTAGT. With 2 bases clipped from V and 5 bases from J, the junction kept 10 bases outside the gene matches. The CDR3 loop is CASSDTITGTGHNEQFF. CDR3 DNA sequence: TGTGCCAGCAGTGACACAATTACCGGGACAGGGCACAATGAGCAGTTCTTC.

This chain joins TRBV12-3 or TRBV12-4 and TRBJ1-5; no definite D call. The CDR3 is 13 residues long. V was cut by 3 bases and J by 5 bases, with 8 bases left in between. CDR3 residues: CASSFAGDQPQHF. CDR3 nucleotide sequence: TGTGCCAGCAGTTTCGCCGGGGATCAGCCCCAGCATTTT.

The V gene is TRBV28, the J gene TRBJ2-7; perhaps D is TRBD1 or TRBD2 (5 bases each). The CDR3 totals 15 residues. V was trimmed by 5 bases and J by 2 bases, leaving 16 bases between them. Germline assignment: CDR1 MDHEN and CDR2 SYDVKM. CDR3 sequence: CASSPGTGTPYEQYV. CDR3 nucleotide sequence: TGTGCCAGCAGTCCAGGGACCGGGACCCCCTACGAGCAGTACGTC.

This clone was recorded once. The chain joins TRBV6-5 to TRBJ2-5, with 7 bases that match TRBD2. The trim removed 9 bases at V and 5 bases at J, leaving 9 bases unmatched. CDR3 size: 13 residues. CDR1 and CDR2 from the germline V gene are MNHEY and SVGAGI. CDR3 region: CASLGGGAETQYF. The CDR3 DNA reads TGTGCCAGTTTGGGCGGGGGTGCCGAGACCCAGTACTTC.

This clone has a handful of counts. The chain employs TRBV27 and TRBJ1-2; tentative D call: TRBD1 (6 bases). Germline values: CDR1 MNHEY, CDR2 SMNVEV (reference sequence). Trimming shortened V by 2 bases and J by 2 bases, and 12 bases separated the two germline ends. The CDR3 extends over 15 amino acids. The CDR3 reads CASSLTGRGNYGYTF. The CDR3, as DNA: TGTGCCAGCAGTTTAACAGGGAGAGGAAACTATGGCTACACCTTC.

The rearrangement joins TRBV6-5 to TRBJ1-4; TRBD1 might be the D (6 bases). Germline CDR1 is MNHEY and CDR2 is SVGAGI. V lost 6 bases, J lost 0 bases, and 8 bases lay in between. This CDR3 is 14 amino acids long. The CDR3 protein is CASRTGSTNEKLFF. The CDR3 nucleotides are TGTGCCAGCAGGACAGGATCAACTAATGAAAAACTGTTTTTT.

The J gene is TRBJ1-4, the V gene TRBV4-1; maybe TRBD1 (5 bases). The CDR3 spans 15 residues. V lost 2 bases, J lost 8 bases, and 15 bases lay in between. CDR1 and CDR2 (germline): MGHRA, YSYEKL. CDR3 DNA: TGCGCCAGCAGCCAAACGTTGACAGCGGGGGAAAAACTGTTTTTT. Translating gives CASSQTLTAGEKLFF.

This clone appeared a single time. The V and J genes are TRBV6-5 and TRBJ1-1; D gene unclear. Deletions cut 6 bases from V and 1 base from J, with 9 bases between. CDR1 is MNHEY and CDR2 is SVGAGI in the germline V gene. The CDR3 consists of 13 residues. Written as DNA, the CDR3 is TGTGCCAGCAGGCCGAACAAGAACACTGAAGCTTTCTTT. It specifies CASRPNKNTEAFF.

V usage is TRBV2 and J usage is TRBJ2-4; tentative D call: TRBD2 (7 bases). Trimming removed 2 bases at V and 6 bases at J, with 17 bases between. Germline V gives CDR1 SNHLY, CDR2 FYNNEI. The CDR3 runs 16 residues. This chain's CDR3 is CASSEIGGAGLNIQYF. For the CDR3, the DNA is TGTGCCAGCAGTGAAATTGGGGGGGCCGGATTAAACATTCAGTACTTC.